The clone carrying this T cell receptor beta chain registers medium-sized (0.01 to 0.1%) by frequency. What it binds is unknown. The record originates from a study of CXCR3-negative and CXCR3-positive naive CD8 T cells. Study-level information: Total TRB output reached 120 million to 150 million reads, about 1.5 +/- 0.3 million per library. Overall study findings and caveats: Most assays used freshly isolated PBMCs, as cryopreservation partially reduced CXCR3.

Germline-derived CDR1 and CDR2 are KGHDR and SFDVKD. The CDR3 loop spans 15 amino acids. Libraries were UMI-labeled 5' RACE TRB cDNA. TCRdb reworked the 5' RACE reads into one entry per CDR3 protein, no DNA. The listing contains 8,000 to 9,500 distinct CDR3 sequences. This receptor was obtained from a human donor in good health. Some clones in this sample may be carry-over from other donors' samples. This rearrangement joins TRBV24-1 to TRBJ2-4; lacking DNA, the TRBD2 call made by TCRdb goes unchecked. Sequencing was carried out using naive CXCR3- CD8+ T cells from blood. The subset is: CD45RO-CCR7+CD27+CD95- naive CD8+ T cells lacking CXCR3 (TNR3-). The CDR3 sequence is CATIPAGQAKNIQYF.